This T cell receptor (beta chain) was retrieved from a study of cytomegalovirus exposure and HLA in healthy donors (dated by TCRdb to about 2017). General notes on the study: According to an earlier analysis of several hundred of the donors, some 180 million T cells yielded over 100 million unique TCR beta sequences and less than 300 Gb of sequence data. Every repertoire in the discovery cohort had been generated on one and the same sequencing platform. The number of typed donors differed by locus: about 620-630 for A, B, C, DRB1 and DQB1; some 500 for DQA1; approximately 600 for DPA1; and 400 to 480 for DPB1. Both class I and class II loci were covered by HLA typing, at four-digit resolution. In the later analysis, no new phenotypic data were used to find candidate immune exposures; instead, reliance was placed on TCR beta sequences and their occurrence across donors. The study aimed to test whether signatures of past pathogen exposure could be identified by cataloging public T cell receptors. An earlier analysis of fewer than 700 of the donors applied high-throughput TCR beta sequencing to assess whether each TCR beta V gene segment acted as functional or pseudogenic. A later analysis re-examined previously published TCR beta repertoires from hundreds of donors and added high-resolution HLA genotyping to investigate patterns of TCR occurrence. An early release that covered several hundred HLA-typed donors contained around 300 gigabases of sequencing data and approximately 85 million unique TCR sequences. To predict cytomegalovirus infection status, the study combined high-throughput TCR immunosequencing, statistical association of individual TCRs with disease status, and machine learning. A later genetic analysis used genome-wide SNP genotypes for about three fifths of the 666 donors, treating that subset as a discovery cohort. Of the approximately 400 genotyped donors, over 80% were placed in the genetic ancestry cluster associated with self-reported Caucasian donors. Across 300 to 500 genotyped donors of the cohort, an average of about 250,000 unique TCR beta nucleotide sequences per donor were sequenced, and roughly 20% of those sequences were non-productive. Using immunosequencing, the study profiled T cell repertoires from fewer than 700 subjects and related those repertoires to cytomegalovirus serostatus. Donor age, sex, ethnicity and CMV serostatus were compiled together with the repertoire data. Besides the first cohort of roughly 700 subjects, a separate validation cohort made up of about 120 different subjects was used. Roughly five DR-DQ haplotypes were treated as single units for association and clustering because of strong linkage in the cohort. Points the paper makes about the study in general: Because counts were too low, seventeen rarely observed V segments, including chromosome 9 orphons, were excluded from the earlier analysis of several hundred of the donors. In an earlier analysis of approximately 590 of the donors, most TCR beta V segments appeared in productive rearrangements about 90% or about 30% of the time, broadly matching IMGT annotations. In vitro tests confirmed that a few of the cytomegalovirus-associated TCR beta chains recognize cytomegalovirus antigens. A further reported finding was that TCR beta sequences accurately predicted the HLA-A and HLA-B alleles for most subjects in the first cohort. In a later analysis, HLA-associated TCR beta chains showed more clonal expansion and lower generation probabilities than non-associated chains that were equally common. Assigning TCR associations to individual alleles was difficult when HLA alleles, especially DR and DQ, strongly co-occurred. According to a later analysis, parvovirus B19, influenza, CMV and Epstein-Barr virus appeared linked to several top co-occurrence clusters. Across donors, most TCR sequences were observed very rarely, whereas some public TCRs were present in many individuals. Sequencing depth was assumed to be roughly uniform across donors in the presence/absence analyses, though that assumption may not hold. In a later analysis, TCR association rates were found to vary across HLA loci, with the most associated TCRs seen for DRB1 alleles and the fewest for HLA-C alleles. The classifier was reported to diagnose cytomegalovirus status with high specificity and sensitivity in both the original and validation cohorts. In a later genetic analysis, fewer N-insertions in productive TCRs were reported among donors in an Asian-associated ancestry cluster than the roughly 700-donor mean. The authors suggested that the approach could potentially be generalized to other disease states and immunological phenotypes. Because HLA typing was missing for some donors at each locus, association tests included only the typed subset. A total of around 150 TCR beta chains were listed by the study as associated with cytomegalovirus. A later analysis found that most CMV-associated TCR beta chains appeared HLA-restricted, with HLA associations seemingly driven largely by CMV exposure. For the cohort, immune exposure information was limited to CMV serostatus. Some IMGT-functional V segments, including TRBV6-2 and TRBV6-3, could not be distinguished by the 87-base-pair reads and were therefore excluded. Correlated functional status among segregating V segments might reflect linkage disequilibrium, but an unknown experimental factor could not be ruled out. A later genetic analysis associated a missense DCLRE1C variant with V-gene and J-gene trimming of TCR beta chains, and an independent cohort replicated the association. A cluster of highly shared sequence variants was judged likely to represent a technical artifact of the sequencing pipeline. Specific HLA alleles were associated with roughly 16,000 TCR beta sequences at a false discovery rate of 0.05 in a later analysis. The cohort was sequenced for TCR beta chains only, and without alpha or paired-chain data the features that could be detected were limited.

V is shortened by 11 bases, J by 4 bases, and the region joining them spans 15 bases. Looking up the germline V gene (reference sequence) yields CDR1 MNHNY and CDR2 SVGAGI. The CDR3 measures 13 amino acids from cysteine to phenylalanine. Only the CDR3 part of the read is kept: 39 bases, read in frame from the first base. Library creation used the immunoSEQ multiplex PCR assay. For the multiplex PCR, a mixture combining 60 forward primers for TCR Vbeta segments and 13 reverse primers for TCR Jbeta segments was used. A multiplex PCR assay on genomic DNA amplified the CDR3 region of rearranged TCR beta genes. The Illumina HiSeq System was used to sequence the amplified TCR beta libraries as 87-base-pair reads. As for the authors' bioinformatics: Across the 500 to 700 repertoires, a later analysis counted tens of millions of unique TCR beta chains, 9 million to 14 million of which were shared by at least two donors. A nearest-neighbor algorithm error-corrected the raw reads and collapsed the reads into unique sequences, merging closely related sequences to remove PCR and sequencing errors. To assign V, D and J gene segments, CDR3 sequences were aligned to IMGT reference sequences. For a sequence to be retained, a match of at least six nucleotides to both a V gene segment and a J gene segment was required. Rearrangements were classified as productive when the CDR3 lacked stop codons and remained in frame with V and J, and all other rearrangements were classified as non-productive. CDR3 was defined by IMGT convention, running from the second conserved V-encoded cysteine to the conserved J-encoded phenylalanine. The earlier analysis of more than 450 of the donors excluded sequences that lacked an unambiguous match to a single V gene segment. In an earlier analysis of several hundred of the donors, a V segment was called functional when productive rearrangements were above 56.7%, and segregating when the standard deviation between donors exceeded 5%. A statistical classification framework was built to diagnose cytomegalovirus status from the catalog of TCR beta chain sequences. V and J gene assignment, in a later analysis, came from comparing TCR nucleotide sequences with IMGT/GENE-DB human TR gene sequences. A later analysis assigned CDR3 sequences and most-parsimonious VDJ recombination scenarios with the TCRdist pipeline. A later analysis defined each TCR beta chain by its CDR3 amino acid sequence plus V-gene family, and excluded reads lacking a unique V-gene family. As a way to deal with suspected cross-contamination and a sequencing artifact, a later analysis dropped 450 to 600 nucleotide sequences that were highly shared and had low generation probability. In a later analysis, a clonal expansion index for each public chain was calculated from normalized within-repertoire ranks of inferred template counts. A later analysis computed generation probabilities with a VDJ recombination model fitted to out-of-frame rearrangements, and checked the results against IGoR. In a later analysis, TCR-TCR, TCR-HLA and TCR-CMV co-occurrence was scored with hypergeometric tests, and a repertoire-size bias correction was applied to TCR pairs. A later analysis estimated false discovery rates by permuting HLA or CMV assignments 20 times. A later analysis grouped co-occurring TCRs with DBSCAN, adding TCRdist sequence similarity when clustering within HLA-allele-positive subsets. For co-occurrence clustering, repertoires with fewer than 30,000 or more than 120,000 public chains were excluded, along with about five repertoires with anomalous nucleotide sharing. TCRdb stores this immuneACCESS table with in-frame sequences only. Part of the clones is absent; in the studies checked, under half of the shortfall reflects unresolved V genes, and no reason is known for the rest. V and J calls and clone size follow that table, whereas D and trimming were derived from the DNA. Counted in this sample were over 150,000 clones; 65% to 85% of them appeared once. The ten largest clonotypes hold just under 3% of the sample.

About this clone itself: No antigen is known for it. No base qualities exist here, and no much larger clone lies one base off it.

The cohort was made up of roughly 670 healthy bone marrow donors. Cohort members were all nominally healthy when sampled, although unrecorded immune exposures were likely present. The donor tested CMV seronegative, placing the donor among the roughly 400 seronegative members of the cohort. A peripheral blood sample was provided by each donor, and peripheral blood mononuclear cells were used for TCR beta sequencing. Genomic DNA extraction from the blood cell samples was performed with the Qiagen DNeasy Blood Extraction Kit. Input material: PBMCs. The receptor was derived from a young woman in good health and CMV-seronegative. This chain joins TRBV6-6 to TRBJ2-1, with a tentative D gene TRBD2 over 6 matching bases. The DNA sequence is TGTGCCGCGACCGGGACTTCATACAATGAGCAGTTCTTC. It codes for CAATGTSYNEQFF.